Following are 16 T cell receptor beta chains from one sample sequenced in a study of T cell responses to AZD1222 COVID-19 vaccine. Produced via immunoSEQ multiplex PCR; TCRdb's table is partial and in-frame only. The top ten clones hold around 8% of a sample with some 150,000 clones, approximately 85% of them seen once. Sequencing was performed on peripheral blood, taken on day 0 of AZD1222 vaccination. The receptors were sampled from an adult in good health.

This clone was recorded a few times. The V call is TRBV19, the J call TRBJ1-1, with D hard to call. CDR1 is LNHDA, CDR2 SQIVND, per germline (reference sequence). Trimming left V 3 bases short and J 3 bases short, with 8 bases between. This CDR3 is built from 13 residues. The CDR3 region is CASSIGVYTEAFF. Here the CDR3 DNA reads TGTGCCAGTAGTATTGGGGTTTACACTGAAGCTTTCTTT. The full variable domain, in which reference TRBV19 and TRBJ1-1 provide the parts outside the CDR3, is DGGITQSPKYLFRKEGQNVTLSCEQNLNHDAMYWYRQDPGQGLRLIYYSQIVNDFQKGDIAEGYSVSREKKESFPLTVTSAQKNPTAFYLCASSIGVYTEAFFGQGTRLTVV.

The J gene is TRBJ2-1, the V gene TRBV3-1 (or the pseudogene TRBV3-2); 7 bases map to TRBD2. Germline values: CDR1 LGHDT, CDR2 YNNKEL (reference sequence). The V gene end was trimmed by 4 bases and the J gene end by 6 bases; junction bases not matched to a gene: 9. This CDR3 is built from 15 residues. The CDR3 sequence: CASSLGTTTGNEQFF. DNA for the CDR3: TGTGCCAGCAGCCTCGGGACTACCACTGGCAATGAGCAGTTCTTC.

V gene TRBV29-1 combines with J gene TRBJ1-4; tentative D call: TRBD1 (6 bases). V lost 7 bases and J lost 8, with 20 bases in between. This CDR3 has 14 amino acids. The V gene's germline CDR1 is SQVTM and CDR2 ANQGSEA. The DNA of the CDR3 is TGCAGCGCAAAAATCGGGCAGGGGTGGGAAAAACTGTTTTTT. The encoded protein is CSAKIGQGWEKLFF.

The chain joins TRBV5-1 to TRBJ2-1, with 9 bases aligning to TRBD2. Germline trimming cut 0 bases from V and 3 bases from J; bases unmatched to any gene: 13. The CDR3 is 19 amino acids. CDR1 SGHRS and CDR2 YFSETQ come from the germline V gene. Here the CDR3 reads CASSLVETSGTGYYNEQFF. In DNA form, the CDR3 reads TGCGCCAGCAGCTTGGTTGAGACTAGCGGCACGGGTTACTACAATGAGCAGTTCTTC.

This CDR3 reads CASSTYNEQFF. The DNA of the CDR3 is TGTGCCAGCAGTACGTACAATGAGCAGTTCTTC. This chain links TRBV28 with TRBJ2-1; no clear D gene. Germline loops: CDR1 MDHEN, CDR2 SYDVKM. The CDR3 totals 11 residues. Between the trimmed V and J ends, which lost 5 bases and 4 bases, there was a span of 3 bases.

This clone has just a few counts. The chain joins TRBV6-5 to TRBJ2-5; no firm D call. V lost 4 bases and J 3 bases, leaving 6 bases between the germline ends. CDR1 and CDR2 from the germline V gene are MNHEY and SVGAGI. CDR3 length: 12 residues. The CDR3 DNA sequence: TGTGCCAGCAGTTTTTTTGAAGAGACCCAGTACTTC. It is translated as CASSFFEETQYF.

The table lists this clone with a few counts. The chain employs TRBV5-4 and TRBJ2-7; D is perhaps TRBD2 (6 bases). CDR3 size: 13 residues. V shed 0 bases and J shed 6 bases, with 10 bases lying between them. Germline CDR1 SGHNT, CDR2 YYREEE (reference sequence). The DNA for the CDR3 is TGTGCCAGCAGCTTGGCCGCGGGGCTCGAGCAGTACTTC. It is translated as CASSLAAGLEQYF.

The chain uses TRBV6-6 and TRBJ1-2; D gene ambiguous. CDR1 and CDR2 from the germline V gene are MNHNY and SVGAGI (reference sequence). This CDR3 contains 12 residues. Trimming shortened V by 0 bases and J by 6 bases, and 5 bases separated the two germline ends. CDR3 sequence reads: CASSYSGNGYTF. CDR3 DNA sequence: TGTGCCAGCAGTTACTCTGGGAATGGCTACACCTTC.

The chain joins TRBV27 to TRBJ2-5, with D perhaps matching TRBD2 (6 bases). This CDR3 is built from 14 residues. V was cut by 3 bases and J by 1 base, with 9 bases left in between. The germline V gene has CDR1 MNHEY and CDR2 SMNVEV (reference sequence). The CDR3 region is CASSLGGAQETQYF. The CDR3 DNA reads as TGTGCCAGCAGTTTGGGGGGAGCCCAAGAGACCCAGTACTTC.

The chain links TRBV29-1 to TRBJ2-5; 12 nucleotides agree with TRBD2. CDR3 length equals 15 residues. Per the germline V gene, CDR1 is SQVTM and CDR2 is ANQGSEA. The V segment lost 2 bases and the J segment 4 bases; nucleotides outside the gene matches: 5. CDR3 amino acids: CSVERLAGATETQYF. The CDR3 DNA is TGCAGCGTTGAACGACTAGCGGGAGCCACAGAGACCCAGTACTTC.

CDR3 coding DNA: TGTGCCAGCAGCCCGGCATATGGCTACACCTTC. This codes for CASSPAYGYTF. The J gene is TRBJ1-2, the V gene TRBV6-2 or TRBV6-3; D is uncertain. The CDR3 has 11 amino acids. The germline gives CDR1 MNHEY, CDR2 SVGEGT. V was trimmed by 6 bases and J by 5 bases, leaving 7 bases between them.

This rearrangement joins TRBV4-1 to TRBJ1-2; D gene unclear. V was shortened by 0 bases and J by 0 bases, with 8 bases between the two germline ends. Germline CDR1 MGHRA, CDR2 YSYEKL. The CDR3 runs 15 residues. DNA for the CDR3: TGCGCCAGCAGCCAAGAGAGAGGGCCTAACTATGGCTACACCTTC. This codes for CASSQERGPNYGYTF.

The rearrangement uses TRBV5-6 and TRBJ2-6; D is unclear. The V end lost 2 bases, the J end lost 4 bases, and 4 bases lay between the germline ends. Looked up from germline, CDR1 is SGHDT and CDR2 is YYEEEE. The CDR3 extends over 13 amino acids. CDR3 DNA: TGTGCCAGCAGCTTTACGGGGGCCAACGTCCTGACTTTC. Protein product: CASSFTGANVLTF.

The genes are TRBV24-1 and TRBJ2-5; 9 bases agree with TRBD1. CDR1 is KGHDR and CDR2 is SFDVKD in the germline V gene. V was clipped by 4 bases and J by 3 bases; unmatched bases: 8. The CDR3 is 16 residues long. The CDR3 is CATSDSDRGLKETQYF. CDR3 DNA sequence: TGTGCCACCAGTGACTCGGACAGGGGCCTCAAAGAGACCCAGTACTTC.

This chain joins TRBV12-5 and TRBJ2-5; the match to TRBD2 covers 8 bases. J was trimmed by 3 bases and V by 4 bases; bases with no gene match: 10. Germline CDR1 reads LGHNT; CDR2 reads FRNRAP. This CDR3 comprises 16 residues. CDR3 coding DNA: TGTGCTAGTGGTTGGCCAGCGGGAGAGGAAAAAGAGACCCAGTACTTC. This gives the protein CASGWPAGEEKETQYF.

The chain has TRBV30 and TRBJ1-5, with D tentatively TRBD1 (6 bases). The CDR3 totals 14 residues. With 1 base removed from V and 4 bases from J, the gap between germline ends came to 11 bases. Germline V gene sequence: CDR1 GTSNPN, CDR2 SVGIG (reference sequence). CDR3 residues: CAWSGEGGNQPQHF. CDR3 nucleotides: TGTGCCTGGAGTGGGGAGGGGGGGAATCAGCCCCAGCATTTT.